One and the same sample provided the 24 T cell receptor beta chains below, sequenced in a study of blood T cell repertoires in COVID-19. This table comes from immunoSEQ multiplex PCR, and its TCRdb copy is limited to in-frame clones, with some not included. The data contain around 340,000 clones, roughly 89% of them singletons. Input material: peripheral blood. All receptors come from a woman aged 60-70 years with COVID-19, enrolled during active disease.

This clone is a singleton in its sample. The CDR3 loop reads CASSLSLAYNSPLHF. The DNA of the CDR3 is TGTGCCAGCAGTCTAAGTTTGGCCTATAATTCACCCCTCCACTTT. The rearrangement uses TRBV28 and TRBJ1-6; D unclear. From germline, CDR1 is MDHEN and CDR2 SYDVKM. Trimming shortened V by 5 bases and J by 2 bases, and 10 bases separated the two germline ends. The CDR3 sequence is 15 residues long.

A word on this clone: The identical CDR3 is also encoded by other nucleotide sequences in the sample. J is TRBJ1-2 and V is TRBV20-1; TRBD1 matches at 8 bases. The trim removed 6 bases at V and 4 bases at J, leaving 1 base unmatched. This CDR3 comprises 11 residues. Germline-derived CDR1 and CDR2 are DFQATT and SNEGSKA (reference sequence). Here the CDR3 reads CSAGTGYGYTF. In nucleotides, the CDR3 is TGCAGTGCCGGGACAGGCTATGGCTACACCTTC.

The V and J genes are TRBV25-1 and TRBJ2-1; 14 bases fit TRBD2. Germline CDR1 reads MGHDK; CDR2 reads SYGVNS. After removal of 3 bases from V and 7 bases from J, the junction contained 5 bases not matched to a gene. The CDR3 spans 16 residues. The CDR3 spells CASSETSGGAGNEQFF. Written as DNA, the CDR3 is TGTGCCAGCAGTGAGACTAGCGGGGGGGCTGGGAATGAGCAGTTCTTC.

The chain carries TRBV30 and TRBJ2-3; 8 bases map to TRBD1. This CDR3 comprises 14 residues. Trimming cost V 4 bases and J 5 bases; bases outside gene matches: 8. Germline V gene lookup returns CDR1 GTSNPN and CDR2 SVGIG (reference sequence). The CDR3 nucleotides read TGTGCCTGGATGCGGACAGGGATGGAAGATACGCAGTATTTT. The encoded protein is CAWMRTGMEDTQYF.

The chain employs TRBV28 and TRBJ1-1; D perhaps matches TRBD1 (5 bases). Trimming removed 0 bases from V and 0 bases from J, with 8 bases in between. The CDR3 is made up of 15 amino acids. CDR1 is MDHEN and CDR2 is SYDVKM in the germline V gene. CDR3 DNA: TGTGCCAGCAGTTTATGGGGGCACGTGAACACTGAAGCTTTCTTT. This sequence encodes CASSLWGHVNTEAFF.

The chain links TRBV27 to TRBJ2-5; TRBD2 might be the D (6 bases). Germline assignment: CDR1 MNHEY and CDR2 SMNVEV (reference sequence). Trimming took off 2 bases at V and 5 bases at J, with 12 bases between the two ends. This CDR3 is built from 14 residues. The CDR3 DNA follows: TGTGCCAGCAGTTTAGTAGCGGCGCGGGAGACCCAGTACTTC. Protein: CASSLVAARETQYF.

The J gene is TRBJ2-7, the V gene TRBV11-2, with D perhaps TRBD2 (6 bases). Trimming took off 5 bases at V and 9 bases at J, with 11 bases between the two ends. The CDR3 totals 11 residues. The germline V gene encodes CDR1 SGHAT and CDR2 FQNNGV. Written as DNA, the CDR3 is TGTGCCAGCAGCGCGGGACCGGGGCAGTACTTC. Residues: CASSAGPGQYF.

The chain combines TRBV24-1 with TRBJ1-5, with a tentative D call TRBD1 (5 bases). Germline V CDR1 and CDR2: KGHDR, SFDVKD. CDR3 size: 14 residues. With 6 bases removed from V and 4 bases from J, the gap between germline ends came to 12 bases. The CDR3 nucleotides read TGTGCCACCAGTCCCCGGGGGGGGAATCAGCCCCAGCATTTT. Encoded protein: CATSPRGGNQPQHF.

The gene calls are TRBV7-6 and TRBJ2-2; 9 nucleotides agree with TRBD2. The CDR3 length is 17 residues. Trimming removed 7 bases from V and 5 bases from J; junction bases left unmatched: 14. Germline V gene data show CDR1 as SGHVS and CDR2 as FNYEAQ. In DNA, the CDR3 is TGTGCCAGCACTTCGGGCCATAGCGGGGGAGCTACCGGGGAGCTGTTTTTT. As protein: CASTSGHSGGATGELFF.

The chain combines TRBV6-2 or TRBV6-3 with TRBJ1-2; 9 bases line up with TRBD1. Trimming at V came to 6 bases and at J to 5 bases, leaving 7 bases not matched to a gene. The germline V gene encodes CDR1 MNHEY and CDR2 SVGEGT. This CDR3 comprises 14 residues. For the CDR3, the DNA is TGTGCCAGCAGCCCTCCGGGACAGGGTTATGGCTACACCTTC. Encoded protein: CASSPPGQGYGYTF.

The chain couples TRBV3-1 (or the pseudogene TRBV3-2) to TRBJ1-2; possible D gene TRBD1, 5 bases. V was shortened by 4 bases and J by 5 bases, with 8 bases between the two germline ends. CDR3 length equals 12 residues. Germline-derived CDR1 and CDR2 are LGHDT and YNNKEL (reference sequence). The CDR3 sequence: CASSPQGYGYTF. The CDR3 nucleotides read TGTGCCAGCAGCCCCCAGGGATATGGCTACACCTTC.

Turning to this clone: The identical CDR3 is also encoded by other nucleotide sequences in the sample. CDR3 region: CASSLGGGETQYF. CDR3 sequence (DNA): TGTGCCAGCAGCCTGGGGGGGGGCGAGACCCAGTACTTC. The chain employs TRBV28 and TRBJ2-5, with D perhaps matching TRBD2 (7 bases). This CDR3 comprises 13 residues. In germline, CDR1 is MDHEN, CDR2 SYDVKM. The V end lost 6 bases, the J end lost 5 bases, and 13 bases lay between the germline ends.

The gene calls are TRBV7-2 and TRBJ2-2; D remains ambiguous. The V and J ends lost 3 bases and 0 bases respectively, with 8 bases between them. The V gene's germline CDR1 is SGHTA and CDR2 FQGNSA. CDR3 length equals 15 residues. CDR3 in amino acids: CASSFSQTNTGELFF. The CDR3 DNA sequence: TGTGCCAGCAGCTTTTCACAGACGAACACCGGGGAGCTGTTTTTT.

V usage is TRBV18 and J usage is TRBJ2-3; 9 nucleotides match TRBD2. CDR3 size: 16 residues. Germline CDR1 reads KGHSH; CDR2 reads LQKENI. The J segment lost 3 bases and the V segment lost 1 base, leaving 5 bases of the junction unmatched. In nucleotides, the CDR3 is TGTGCCAGCTCACCACGGGATAGCGGGGGTACAGATACGCAGTATTTT. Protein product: CASSPRDSGGTDTQYF.

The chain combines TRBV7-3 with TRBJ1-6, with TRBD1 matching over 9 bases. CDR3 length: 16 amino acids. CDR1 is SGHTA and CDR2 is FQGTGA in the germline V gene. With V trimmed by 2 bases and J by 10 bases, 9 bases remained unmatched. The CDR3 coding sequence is TGTGCCAGCAGCTTAGAGCCAGGGGGGACAGGGTCACCCCTCCACTTT. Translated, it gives CASSLEPGGTGSPLHF.

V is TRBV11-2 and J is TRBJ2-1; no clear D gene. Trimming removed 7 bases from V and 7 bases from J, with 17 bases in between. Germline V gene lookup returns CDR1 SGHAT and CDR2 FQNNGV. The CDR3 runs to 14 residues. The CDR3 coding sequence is TGTGCCAGCACCCCTGGCGGTAGATTGAATGAGCAGTTCTTC. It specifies CASTPGGRLNEQFF.

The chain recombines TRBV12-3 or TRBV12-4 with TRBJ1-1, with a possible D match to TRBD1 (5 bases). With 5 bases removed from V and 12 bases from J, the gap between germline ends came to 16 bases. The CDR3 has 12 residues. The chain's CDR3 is CASSSLSRATFF. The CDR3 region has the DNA TGTGCCAGCAGTAGCCTCTCCAGGGCGACTTTCTTT.

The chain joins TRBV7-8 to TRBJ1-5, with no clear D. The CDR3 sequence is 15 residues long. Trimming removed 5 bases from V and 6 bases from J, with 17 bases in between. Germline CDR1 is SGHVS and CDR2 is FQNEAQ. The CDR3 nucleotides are TGTGCCAGCAGCCTCCTCCCAACCAACGGTCAGCCCCAGCATTTT. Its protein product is CASSLLPTNGQPQHF.

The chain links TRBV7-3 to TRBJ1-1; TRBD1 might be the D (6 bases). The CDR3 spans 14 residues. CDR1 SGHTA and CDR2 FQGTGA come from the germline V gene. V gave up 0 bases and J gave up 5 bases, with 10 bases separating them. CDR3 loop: CASSLTGRGTEAFF. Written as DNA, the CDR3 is TGTGCCAGCAGCTTAACTGGGAGGGGGACTGAAGCTTTCTTT.

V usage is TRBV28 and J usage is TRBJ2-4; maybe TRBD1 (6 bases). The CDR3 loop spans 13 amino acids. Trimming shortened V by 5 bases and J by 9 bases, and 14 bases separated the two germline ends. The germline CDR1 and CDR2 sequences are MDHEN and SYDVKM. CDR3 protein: CASSPDSASIQYF. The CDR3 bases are TGTGCCAGCAGTCCGGACAGCGCTAGCATTCAGTACTTC.

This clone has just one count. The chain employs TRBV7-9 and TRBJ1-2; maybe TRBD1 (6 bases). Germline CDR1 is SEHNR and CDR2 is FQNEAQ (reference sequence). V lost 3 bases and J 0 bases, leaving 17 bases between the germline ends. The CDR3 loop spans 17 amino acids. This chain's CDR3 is CASSFFRQGHANYGYTF. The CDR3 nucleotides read TGTGCCAGCAGCTTTTTCCGTCAGGGACATGCTAACTATGGCTACACCTTC.

CDR3 sequence: CASSLTGGLTEAFF. CDR3 DNA sequence: TGTGCCAGCAGCTTGACAGGGGGTCTTACTGAAGCTTTCTTT. V and J are TRBV7-2 and TRBJ1-1; TRBD1 agrees at 9 bases. The CDR3 loop spans 14 amino acids. The J segment lost 5 bases and the V segment lost 3 bases, leaving 4 bases of the junction unmatched. The germline CDR1 and CDR2 sequences are SGHTA and FQGNSA.

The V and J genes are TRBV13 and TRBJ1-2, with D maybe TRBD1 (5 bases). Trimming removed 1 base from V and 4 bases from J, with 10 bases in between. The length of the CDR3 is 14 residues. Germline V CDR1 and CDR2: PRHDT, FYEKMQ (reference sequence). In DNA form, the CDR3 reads TGTGCCAGCAGCTTAGACCAGGGATTCTATGGCTACACCTTC. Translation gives CASSLDQGFYGYTF.

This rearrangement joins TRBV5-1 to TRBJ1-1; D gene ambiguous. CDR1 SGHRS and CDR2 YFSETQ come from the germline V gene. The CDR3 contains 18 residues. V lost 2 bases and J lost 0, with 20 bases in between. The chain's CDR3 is CASSLLAQIVTMNTEAFF. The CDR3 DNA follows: TGCGCCAGCAGCTTATTGGCTCAGATTGTTACCATGAACACTGAAGCTTTCTTT. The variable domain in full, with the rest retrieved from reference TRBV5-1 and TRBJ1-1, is KAGVTQTPRYLIKTRGQQVTLSCSPISGHRSVSWYQQTPGQGLQFLFEYFSETQRNKGNFPGRFSGRQFSNSRSEMNVSTLELGDSALYLCASSLLAQIVTMNTEAFFGQGTRLTVV.